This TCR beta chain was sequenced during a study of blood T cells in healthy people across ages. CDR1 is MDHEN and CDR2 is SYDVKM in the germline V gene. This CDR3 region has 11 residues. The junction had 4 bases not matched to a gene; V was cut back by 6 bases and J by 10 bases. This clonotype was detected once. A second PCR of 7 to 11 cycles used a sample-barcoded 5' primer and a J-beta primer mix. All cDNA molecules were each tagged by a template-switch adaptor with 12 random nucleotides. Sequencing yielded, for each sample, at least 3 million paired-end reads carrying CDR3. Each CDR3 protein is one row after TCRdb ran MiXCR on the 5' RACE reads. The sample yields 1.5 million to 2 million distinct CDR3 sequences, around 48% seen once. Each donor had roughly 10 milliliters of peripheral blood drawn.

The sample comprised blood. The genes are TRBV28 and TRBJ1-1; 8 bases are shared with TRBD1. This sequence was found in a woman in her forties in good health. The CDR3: CASRFTGGAFF. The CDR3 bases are TGTGCCAGCAGGTTCACAGGGGGAGCTTTCTTT.